One and the same sample provided the 16 T cell receptor beta chains below, sequenced in a study of T cell changes during pregnancy in multiple sclerosis. Using immunoSEQ multiplex PCR, the repertoire was profiled, and TCRdb retains in-frame clones only, with some absent. This sample has around 74,000 clones, with 70% to 90% found just once. The material sequenced was peripheral blood, taken before pregnancy. All receptors derive from a female donor with multiple sclerosis, enrolled in a pregnancy study.

This chain joins TRBV5-1 and TRBJ2-5; tentatively, D is TRBD2 (5 bases). The CDR3 has 14 amino acids. Germline CDR1 and CDR2: SGHRS and YFSETQ. The germline V and J ends were trimmed by 0 bases and 2 bases, with 8 bases remaining between them. The CDR3 nucleotides are TGCGCCAGCAGCTTGGCCAGCGGACAAGAGACCCAGTACTTC. Translating gives CASSLASGQETQYF.

This clone was detected once. This rearrangement joins TRBV11-2 to TRBJ2-7; 11 bases agree with TRBD2. Trimming at V came to 6 bases and at J to 9 bases, leaving 7 bases not matched to a gene. The CDR3 extends over 13 amino acids. The V gene's germline CDR1 is SGHAT and CDR2 FQNNGV. The CDR3 DNA reads TGTGCCAGCAGGACTAGCGGGGAGGTTTGGCAGTACTTC. Its translation: CASRTSGEVWQYF.

The chain has TRBV30 and TRBJ1-4; 7 positions agree with TRBD1. From germline, CDR1 is GTSNPN and CDR2 SVGIG (reference sequence). Germline trimming cut 2 bases from V and 8 bases from J; bases unmatched to any gene: 11. CDR3 length equals 15 residues. CDR3 protein: CAWSQNRGLREKLFF. The DNA of the CDR3 is TGTGCCTGGAGTCAAAACAGGGGTTTGAGGGAAAAACTGTTTTTT.

V gene TRBV7-9 combines with J gene TRBJ2-7; possible D gene TRBD1, 6 bases. The V gene's germline CDR1 is SEHNR and CDR2 FQNEAQ (reference sequence). The CDR3 covers 13 residues. V shed 8 bases and J shed 1 base, with 12 bases lying between them. The CDR3 loop reads CASSFGQSYEQYF. Here the CDR3 DNA reads TGTGCCAGCTCCTTTGGACAGTCCTACGAGCAGTACTTC.

The sample holds one count of this clone. The DNA for the CDR3 is TGTGCCAGCAGCGCTAGCGGGAGGGAGGAAGAGACCCAGTACTTC. Protein sequence: CASSASGREEETQYF. The chain joins TRBV9 to TRBJ2-5; 12 bases agree with TRBD2. Unmatched junction bases numbered 3, after V lost 3 bases and J lost 3 bases. Germline CDR1 is SGDLS and CDR2 is YYNGEE. The length of the CDR3 is 15 residues.

This clone was observed once. The chain links TRBV19 to TRBJ2-5, with D unclear. Germline values: CDR1 LNHDA, CDR2 SQIVND (reference sequence). With 6 bases removed from V and 5 bases from J, the gap between germline ends came to 13 bases. The CDR3 consists of 13 residues. CDR3 residues: CASSSPWRETQYF. CDR3 nucleotides: TGTGCCAGTAGCAGCCCCTGGCGGGAGACCCAGTACTTC.

This clone was detected only a few times. The J gene is TRBJ2-2, the V gene TRBV5-1; a possible D gene is TRBD1 (6 bases). CDR1 is SGHRS and CDR2 is YFSETQ in the germline V gene. The CDR3 covers 19 residues. The ends were cut back, 4 bases at V and 1 base at J, with 23 bases in the middle. The CDR3 nucleotides read TGCGCCAGCAGCATTTGGGTACCCCGGACAGTTAAGAACACCGGGGAGCTGTTTTTT. This codes for CASSIWVPRTVKNTGELFF.

V and J are TRBV5-1 and TRBJ1-3; D is possibly TRBD1 (5 bases). The CDR3 is 13 residues long. Germline V lookup: CDR1 SGHRS, CDR2 YFSETQ. V was clipped by 6 bases and J by 4 bases, with 11 bases between them. The CDR3 nucleotides read TGCGCCAGCACCGGACAAGCGGGAAACACCATATATTTT. It specifies CASTGQAGNTIYF.

In DNA, the CDR3 is TGTGCCAGCAGCACAGGACAGGGCATCTATGGCTACACCTTC. Protein sequence: CASSTGQGIYGYTF. This chain links TRBV7-6 with TRBJ1-2; 8 nucleotides agree with TRBD1. V gave up 5 bases and J gave up 4 bases; unmatched junction bases: 6. Germline CDR1 SGHVS, CDR2 FNYEAQ. This CDR3 contains 14 residues. The full variable domain, its missing parts supplied by reference TRBV7-6 and TRBJ1-2, is GAGVSQSPRYKVTKRGQDVALRCDPISGHVSLYWYRQALGQGPEFLTYFNYEAQQDKSGLPNDRFSAERPEGSISTLTIQRTEQRDSAMYRCASSTGQGIYGYTFGSGTRLTVV.

The V gene is TRBV7-2, the J gene TRBJ2-7, with D possibly being TRBD2 (5 bases). Germline assignment: CDR1 SGHTA and CDR2 FQGNSA. Between the trimmed V and J ends, which lost 5 bases and 0 bases, there was a span of 11 bases. CDR3 length: 14 residues. This chain's CDR3 is CASSLSGLSYEQYF. CDR3 nucleotides: TGTGCCAGCAGCCTTTCTGGACTCTCCTACGAGCAGTACTTC.

The gene calls are TRBV27 and TRBJ1-5, with TRBD1 identical over 7 bases. Germline CDR1 and CDR2: MNHEY and SMNVEV (reference sequence). The V segment lost 2 bases and the J segment 2 bases; nucleotides outside the gene matches: 0. The CDR3 is 14 amino acids. The CDR3 bases are TGTGCCAGCAGTTTACAGGGGGGCAATCAGCCCCAGCATTTT. Its translation: CASSLQGGNQPQHF.

The chain recombines TRBV19 with TRBJ2-7; the D gene is possibly TRBD1 (5 bases). V was clipped by 6 bases and J by 0 bases, with 15 bases between them. Germline V CDR1 and CDR2: LNHDA, SQIVND (reference sequence). This CDR3 region has 15 residues. CDR3 sequence (DNA): TGTGCCAGTAGGGCCCTAGTTGACAGCTCCTACGAGCAGTACTTC. Its protein is CASRALVDSSYEQYF. The whole variable domain, filled in from reference TRBV19 and TRBJ2-7, reads DGGITQSPKYLFRKEGQNVTLSCEQNLNHDAMYWYRQDPGQGLRLIYYSQIVNDFQKGDIAEGYSVSREKKESFPLTVTSAQKNPTAFYLCASRALVDSSYEQYFGPGTRLTVT.

The rearrangement joins TRBV25-1 to TRBJ1-2; the D gene is possibly TRBD1 (5 bases). The V and J ends lost 6 bases and 6 bases respectively, with 14 bases between them. The CDR3 covers 13 residues. Per the germline V gene, CDR1 is MGHDK and CDR2 is SYGVNS. The chain's CDR3 is CASSPRTRDGYTF. The CDR3 coding sequence is TGTGCCAGCAGCCCCCGGACAAGGGATGGCTACACCTTC.

The chain recombines TRBV5-6 with TRBJ1-1, with no clear D. Germline V lookup: CDR1 SGHDT, CDR2 YYEEEE. This CDR3 has 14 residues. Deletions cut 0 bases from V and 1 base from J, with 7 bases between. The CDR3 loop reads CASSLDSRNTEAFF. DNA of the CDR3: TGTGCCAGCAGCTTGGACAGCCGGAACACTGAAGCTTTCTTT.

The chain couples TRBV7-9 to TRBJ2-7; D may be TRBD2 (5 bases). The CDR3 is made up of 15 amino acids. Trimming took off 7 bases at V and 1 base at J, with 17 bases between the two ends. The germline gives CDR1 SEHNR, CDR2 FQNEAQ (reference sequence). CDR3 in DNA: TGTGCCAGCAAGGGAGCGGACGCTACTTCCTACGAGCAGTACTTC. Translation gives CASKGADATSYEQYF.

This chain links TRBV5-6 with TRBJ2-2; TRBD1 matches 8 bases. The CDR3 totals 16 residues. Per germline, CDR1 SGHDT and CDR2 YYEEEE. With V trimmed by 0 bases and J by 1 base, 2 bases remained unmatched. The CDR3 sequence is CASSLDGTGNTGELFF. CDR3 coding DNA: TGTGCCAGCAGCTTGGATGGGACAGGGAACACCGGGGAGCTGTTTTTT.